Listed below are T cell receptor beta chains from one sample, sequenced in a study of control samples from healthy donors and cancer patients. Only in-frame clones appear in the TCRdb table, and some are missing; sequencing was by immunoSEQ multiplex PCR. In the table there are about 410,000 clones, over 75% of which are singletons. Sequencing was done on a sample of PBMCs. The receptor set was obtained from a man aged 35 to 55 with head and neck cancer. CDR3s include the opening cysteine and the closing phenylalanine or tryptophan. D genes are given only for firm matches. The listing skips clone size in some rows; elsewhere it reads once, few, many or a size class.

V gene: TRBV24-1
J gene: TRBJ2-5
D gene: NA
clone size: NA
CDR3 protein: CATIVLWVLRSETQYF
CDR3 DNA: TGTGCCACCATAGTGTTGTGGGTACTACGTTCCGAGACCCAGTACTTC

V gene: TRBV30
J gene: TRBJ1-3
D gene: NA
clone size: NA
CDR3 protein: CAWSGGVTPGNTIYF
CDR3 DNA: TGTGCCTGGAGTGGAGGGGTAACTCCTGGAAACACCATATATTTT

V gene: TRBV15
J gene: TRBJ2-2
D gene: NA
clone size: once
CDR3 protein: CATSRGVGNTGELFF
CDR3 DNA: TGTGCCACCAGCAGAGGGGTCGGGAACACCGGGGAGCTGTTTTTT

V gene: TRBV6-1
J gene: TRBJ1-2
D gene: NA
clone size: NA
CDR3 protein: CASSEDQVFGYTF
CDR3 DNA: TGTGCCAGCAGTGAAGACCAGGTGTTCGGCTACACCTTC

V gene: TRBV11-2
J gene: TRBJ1-1
D gene: NA
clone size: NA
CDR3 protein: CASSLEGRLFF
CDR3 DNA: TGTGCCAGCAGCTTAGAAGGGAGGCTGTTCTTT

V gene: TRBV29-1
J gene: TRBJ1-1
D gene: NA
clone size: NA
CDR3 protein: CSVTDFMNTEAFF
CDR3 DNA: TGCAGCGTCACAGATTTTATGAACACTGAAGCTTTCTTT

V gene: TRBV9
J gene: TRBJ1-4
D gene: NA
clone size: NA
CDR3 protein: CASSVGDATNEKLFF
CDR3 DNA: TGTGCCAGCAGCGTAGGTGATGCAACTAATGAAAAACTGTTTTTT

V gene: TRBV4-1
J gene: TRBJ2-7
D gene: TRBD1
clone size: NA
CDR3 protein: CASSQLDRVHEQYF
CDR3 DNA: TGCGCCAGCAGCCAACTGGACAGGGTCCACGAGCAGTACTTC

V gene: TRBV12-3/TRBV12-4
J gene: TRBJ1-1
D gene: NA
clone size: NA
CDR3 protein: CASSPSVNTEAFF
CDR3 DNA: TGTGCCAGCAGTCCATCAGTGAACACTGAAGCTTTCTTT

V gene: TRBV7-9
J gene: TRBJ1-6
D gene: NA
clone size: NA
CDR3 protein: CASSLDGQGGSPLHF
CDR3 DNA: TGTGCCAGCAGCTTAGATGGCCAAGGGGGTTCACCCCTCCACTTT

V gene: TRBV3-1/TRBV3-2
J gene: TRBJ1-1
D gene: TRBD1
clone size: NA
CDR3 protein: CASSRGQGLEVGTEAFF
CDR3 DNA: TGTGCCAGCAGCCGAGGACAGGGGCTGGAGGTAGGCACTGAAGCTTTCTTT

V gene: TRBV6-5
J gene: TRBJ2-1
D gene: NA
clone size: once
CDR3 protein: CASRTPSRDYNEQFF
CDR3 DNA: TGTGCCAGCAGGACCCCCTCGCGGGACTACAATGAGCAGTTCTTC

V gene: TRBV5-1
J gene: TRBJ2-7
D gene: NA
clone size: NA
CDR3 protein: CASSGGQTPTTDEQYF
CDR3 DNA: TGCGCCAGCAGCGGAGGACAGACCCCAACTACGGACGAGCAGTACTTC

V gene: TRBV6-1
J gene: TRBJ2-5
D gene: TRBD2
clone size: NA
CDR3 protein: CASSGMAGVSWRETQYF
CDR3 DNA: TGTGCCAGCAGTGGTATGGCGGGAGTTTCATGGCGGGAGACCCAGTACTTC

V gene: TRBV18
J gene: TRBJ1-2
D gene: NA
clone size: once
CDR3 protein: CASSPRVSGGADYGYTF
CDR3 DNA: TGTGCCAGCTCACCAAGGGTTTCCGGGGGCGCCGACTATGGCTACACCTTC

V gene: TRBV7-2
J gene: TRBJ2-5
D gene: TRBD2
clone size: NA
CDR3 protein: CASSLVAGGPETQYF
CDR3 DNA: TGTGCCAGCAGCTTAGTAGCGGGAGGGCCTGAGACCCAGTACTTC

V gene: TRBV2
J gene: TRBJ2-5
D gene: TRBD1
clone size: NA
CDR3 protein: CASSETGVQETQYF
CDR3 DNA: TGTGCCAGCAGTGAAACAGGGGTACAAGAGACCCAGTACTTC

V gene: TRBV20-1
J gene: TRBJ2-2
D gene: NA
clone size: NA
CDR3 protein: CSASFRNTGELFF
CDR3 DNA: TGCAGTGCTAGTTTCAGGAACACCGGGGAGCTGTTTTTT

V gene: TRBV4-2
J gene: TRBJ2-7
D gene: TRBD2
clone size: NA
CDR3 protein: CASSHGSGGFSYEQYF
CDR3 DNA: TGTGCCAGCAGCCATGGTAGCGGGGGGTTCTCCTACGAGCAGTACTTC

V gene: TRBV7-7
J gene: TRBJ2-2
D gene: NA
clone size: NA
CDR3 protein: CASSLVRGGTGELFF
CDR3 DNA: TGTGCTAGCAGCTTAGTCAGGGGCGGCACCGGGGAGCTGTTTTTT

V gene: TRBV7-2
J gene: TRBJ2-2
D gene: NA
clone size: NA
CDR3 protein: CASSLRAPGTNTGELFF
CDR3 DNA: TGTGCCAGCAGCTTAAGGGCCCCAGGAACGAACACCGGGGAGCTGTTTTTT

V gene: TRBV10-1
J gene: TRBJ2-3
D gene: NA
clone size: NA
CDR3 protein: CASSESSTGTDTQYF
CDR3 DNA: TGCGCCAGCAGTGAGTCATCGACAGGCACAGATACGCAGTATTTT

V gene: TRBV18
J gene: TRBJ1-2
D gene: NA
clone size: NA
CDR3 protein: CASSRVVGPDGYTF
CDR3 DNA: TGTGCCAGCTCACGAGTAGTCGGGCCCGATGGCTACACCTTC

V gene: TRBV9
J gene: TRBJ2-6
D gene: TRBD1
clone size: NA
CDR3 protein: CASSVADRVWGANVLTF
CDR3 DNA: TGTGCCAGCAGCGTAGCGGACAGGGTGTGGGGGGCCAACGTCCTGACTTTC

V gene: TRBV19
J gene: TRBJ2-7
D gene: TRBD1
clone size: NA
CDR3 protein: CASRPGTGTYEQYF
CDR3 DNA: TGTGCCAGTAGACCCGGGACAGGGACCTACGAGCAGTACTTC

V gene: TRBV4-2
J gene: TRBJ2-7
D gene: NA
clone size: NA
CDR3 protein: CASSQQGLLTYEQYF
CDR3 DNA: TGTGCCAGCAGCCAACAGGGTTTATTGACCTACGAGCAGTACTTC

V gene: TRBV6-5
J gene: TRBJ2-7
D gene: TRBD1
clone size: NA
CDR3 protein: CASSYSGQSYEQYF
CDR3 DNA: TGTGCCAGCAGTTACTCGGGACAGAGTTACGAGCAGTACTTC

V gene: TRBV10-3
J gene: TRBJ1-1
D gene: NA
clone size: NA
CDR3 protein: CAMRGAPDTEAFF
CDR3 DNA: TGTGCCATGCGGGGGGCGCCGGACACTGAAGCTTTCTTT

V gene: TRBV29-1
J gene: TRBJ2-1
D gene: NA
clone size: NA
CDR3 protein: CSVVLPLLRNEQFF
CDR3 DNA: TGCAGCGTTGTTTTACCGCTTCTCAGGAATGAGCAGTTCTTC

V gene: TRBV2
J gene: TRBJ1-1
D gene: TRBD1
clone size: NA
CDR3 protein: CASSDRGSGTEAFF
CDR3 DNA: TGTGCCAGCAGCGACAGGGGATCGGGCACTGAAGCTTTCTTT

V gene: TRBV28
J gene: TRBJ2-7
D gene: TRBD1
clone size: NA
CDR3 protein: CASSWDRRGAYEQYF
CDR3 DNA: TGTGCCAGCAGTTGGGACAGACGAGGGGCCTACGAGCAGTACTTC

V gene: TRBV29-1
J gene: TRBJ1-2
D gene: NA
clone size: NA
CDR3 protein: CSGYNRDGYTF
CDR3 DNA: TGCAGCGGATACAACAGGGATGGCTACACCTTC

V gene: TRBV27
J gene: TRBJ2-3
D gene: TRBD1
clone size: NA
CDR3 protein: CASSLPPGQGADTQYF
CDR3 DNA: TGTGCCAGCAGTTTGCCTCCGGGACAGGGCGCAGATACGCAGTATTTT

V gene: TRBV5-1
J gene: TRBJ2-3
D gene: NA
clone size: NA
CDR3 protein: CASSHKGGESPSTDTQYF
CDR3 DNA: TGCGCCAGCAGCCATAAGGGGGGGGAATCCCCTAGCACAGATACGCAGTATTTT

V gene: TRBV6-2/TRBV6-3
J gene: TRBJ1-2
D gene: NA
clone size: NA
CDR3 protein: CASSYSPARDYGYTF
CDR3 DNA: TGTGCCAGCAGTTACTCACCGGCCAGGGACTATGGCTACACCTTC

V gene: TRBV2
J gene: TRBJ1-1
D gene: NA
clone size: NA
CDR3 protein: CASSRPTSGAFF
CDR3 DNA: TGTGCCAGCAGTCGGCCTACCTCGGGAGCTTTCTTT

V gene: TRBV5-1
J gene: TRBJ1-1
D gene: NA
clone size: few
CDR3 protein: CASSFTGNTEAFF
CDR3 DNA: TGCGCCAGCAGCTTTACAGGGAACACTGAAGCTTTCTTT

V gene: TRBV12-5
J gene: TRBJ1-1
D gene: NA
clone size: NA
CDR3 protein: CASGLVQGENTEAFF
CDR3 DNA: TGTGCTAGTGGTTTGGTACAGGGCGAGAACACTGAAGCTTTCTTT

V gene: TRBV7-2
J gene: TRBJ2-7
D gene: NA
clone size: NA
CDR3 protein: CASSLDHSTYEQYF
CDR3 DNA: TGTGCCAGCAGCTTAGATCACAGCACCTACGAGCAGTACTTC

V gene: TRBV19
J gene: TRBJ1-1
D gene: TRBD1
clone size: NA
CDR3 protein: CASSIARGGTEEAFF
CDR3 DNA: TGTGCCAGTAGTATAGCCAGGGGCGGGACAGAAGAAGCTTTCTTT

V gene: TRBV25-1
J gene: TRBJ2-7
D gene: TRBD1
clone size: NA
CDR3 protein: CASSDRAPYEQYF
CDR3 DNA: TGTGCCAGCTCGGACAGGGCACCCTACGAGCAGTACTTC

V gene: TRBV7-9
J gene: TRBJ2-5
D gene: NA
clone size: NA
CDR3 protein: CASSLFLDSPQETQYF
CDR3 DNA: TGTGCCAGCAGCTTATTCCTAGACAGCCCCCAAGAGACCCAGTACTTC

V gene: TRBV6-1
J gene: TRBJ1-1
D gene: NA
clone size: few
CDR3 protein: CASSEGHPAEAFF
CDR3 DNA: TGTGCCAGCAGTGAAGGCCACCCGGCGGAAGCTTTCTTT

V gene: TRBV3-1/TRBV3-2
J gene: TRBJ1-4
D gene: TRBD1
clone size: NA
CDR3 protein: CASSQNPGGGHEKLFF
CDR3 DNA: TGTGCCAGCAGCCAAAACCCAGGGGGTGGGCATGAAAAACTGTTTTTT

V gene: TRBV5-1
J gene: TRBJ1-4
D gene: NA
clone size: NA
CDR3 protein: CASSLAYDSATNEKLFF
CDR3 DNA: TGCGCCAGCAGCTTGGCCTACGACAGTGCAACTAATGAAAAACTGTTTTTT

V gene: TRBV2
J gene: TRBJ2-7
D gene: NA
clone size: once
CDR3 protein: CASTQARVYEQYF
CDR3 DNA: TGTGCCAGCACCCAGGCAAGGGTCTACGAGCAGTACTTC